This TCR beta chain was captured by sequencing in a study of CD4 T cells in relation to SARS-CoV-2 and coronaviruses. Unexposed donor CD4+ T cells date from about 2010-2019, before the COVID-19 pandemic. The cells were cultured for around ten days before CD4+ T cells were isolated. Germline CDR1 reads SGHTA; CDR2 reads FQGNSA. Trimming cost V 4 bases and J 8 bases, with 15 bases left between them. The length of the CDR3 is 14 residues. Sequenced by immunoSEQ multiplex PCR; TCRdb stores in-frame clones only, minus some. The repertoire holds more than 20,000 clones, with under 85% as singletons. Points on this clone: Its antigen remains unknown.

The sequencing sample was made of CD4+ T cells from PBMCs, cultured in vitro. This sequence was found in a human donor in good health. The chain employs TRBV7-2 and TRBJ2-1; no clear D. The CDR3 DNA reads TGTGCCAGCAGCTCGTACTTGTCCACGGATGAGCAGTTCTTC. Translating it yields CASSSYLSTDEQFF.